These 10 T cell receptor beta chains came from one sample sequenced in a study of shared clonotypes between healthy human individuals. Naive CD8 cells comprised CD45RO-negative, CCR7-positively selected cells, excluding terminally differentiated effector memory CD45RA+ cells. Libraries were prepared by immunoSEQ multiplex PCR; TCRdb keeps only in-frame clonotypes and omits some of them. The sample holds some 2.1 million clones, roughly 94% seen once. Sequencing was carried out using naive CD8+ T cells sorted from blood. The receptors were gathered from a man between 18 and 29 years old in good health.

The chain has TRBV5-1 and TRBJ2-7; no definite D call. This CDR3 region has 17 residues. Germline values: CDR1 SGHRS, CDR2 YFSETQ. Trimming cost V 4 bases and J 1 base, with 21 bases left between them. The DNA for the CDR3 is TGCGCCAGCAGCCAACCCCTTAGCACCTCGGCTTCCTACGAGCAGTACTTC. This codes for CASSQPLSTSASYEQYF. The variable domain in full, with the rest retrieved from reference TRBV5-1 and TRBJ2-7, is KAGVTQTPRYLIKTRGQQVTLSCSPISGHRSVSWYQQTPGQGLQFLFEYFSETQRNKGNFPGRFSGRQFSNSRSEMNVSTLELGDSALYLCASSQPLSTSASYEQYFGPGTRLTVT.

The chain employs TRBV6-1 and TRBJ2-3, with D possibly matching TRBD2 (5 bases). Per germline, CDR1 MNHNS and CDR2 SASEGT. The CDR3 sequence is 14 residues long. V lost 4 bases, J lost 2 bases, and 10 bases lay in between. CDR3 sequence: CASSGGLVTDTQYF. The CDR3 DNA follows: TGTGCCAGCAGTGGCGGGTTAGTCACAGATACGCAGTATTTT.

This clone was recorded only once. The chain joins TRBV9 to TRBJ2-6; D may be TRBD1 (5 bases). V lost 3 bases and J lost 0, with 19 bases in between. CDR1 and CDR2 (germline): SGDLS, YYNGEE. The CDR3 loop spans 19 amino acids. CDR3 amino acids: CASSAPQGLPPSGANVLTF. The CDR3 bases are TGTGCCAGCAGCGCTCCTCAGGGTCTCCCTCCCTCTGGGGCCAACGTCCTGACTTTC.

J is TRBJ2-7 and V is TRBV5-6, with a tentative D call TRBD2 (7 bases). Trimming cost V 3 bases and J 0 bases, with 13 bases left between them. This CDR3 is built from 15 residues. CDR1 and CDR2 (germline): SGHDT, YYEEEE. DNA for the CDR3: TGTGCCAGCAGCTGGGGGGGACACCTCTCCTACGAGCAGTACTTC. Residues: CASSWGGHLSYEQYF.

A word on this clone: Other DNA sequences within the sample encode an identical CDR3. This chain joins TRBV9 and TRBJ2-7; 13 bases are shared with TRBD2. The CDR3 spans 15 residues. CDR1 and CDR2 (germline): SGDLS, YYNGEE. Trimming removed 2 bases from V and 3 bases from J; junction bases left unmatched: 2. CDR3 in amino acids: CASSVGLAGDYEQYF. The CDR3 DNA follows: TGTGCCAGCAGCGTTGGACTAGCGGGAGACTACGAGCAGTACTTC.

The gene calls are TRBV6-5 and TRBJ1-2, with D hard to call. This CDR3 region has 13 residues. The ends were cut back, 2 bases at V and 3 bases at J, with 7 bases in the middle. CDR1 is MNHEY, CDR2 SVGAGI, per germline. CDR3 protein: CASSYGVDYGYTF. In nucleotides, the CDR3 is TGTGCCAGCAGTTACGGGGTTGACTATGGCTACACCTTC.

The V call is TRBV6-6, the J call TRBJ2-2; 7 bases match TRBD2. The CDR3 contains 16 residues. With V trimmed by 5 bases and J by 0 bases, 6 bases remained unmatched. Germline CDR1 MNHNY, CDR2 SVGAGI (reference sequence). The CDR3 here is CASSPLSGTNTGELFF. CDR3 nucleotides: TGTGCCAGCAGTCCCCTGAGCGGGACGAACACCGGGGAGCTGTTTTTT.

This clone showed up just once. J is TRBJ2-2 and V is TRBV11-2, with 11 nucleotides matching TRBD2. The V gene end was trimmed by 5 bases and the J gene end by 0 bases; junction bases not matched to a gene: 5. This CDR3 region has 17 residues. Per germline, CDR1 SGHAT and CDR2 FQNNGV. CDR3 coding DNA: TGTGCCAGCAGCCCAGGGACTAGCGGAGCGAACACCGGGGAGCTGTTTTTT. It encodes CASSPGTSGANTGELFF. Looking up the rest from reference TRBV11-2 and TRBJ2-2 gives the full variable domain: EAGVAQSPRYKIIEKRQSVAFWCNPISGHATLYWYQQILGQGPKLLIQFQNNGVVDDSQLPKDRFSAERLKGVDSTLKIQPAKLEDSAVYLCASSPGTSGANTGELFFGEGSRLTVL.

The genes are TRBV7-9 and TRBJ2-7, with TRBD2 as a possible D gene (5 bases). Germline V gene data show CDR1 as SEHNR and CDR2 as FQNEAQ (reference sequence). This CDR3 is built from 12 residues. Trimming removed 7 bases at V and 5 bases at J, with 12 bases between. The CDR3, as DNA: TGTGCCAGCAAGGGAGAGCAGGACGAGCAGTACTTC. This translates into CASKGEQDEQYF.

The chain is built from TRBV30 and TRBJ2-7, with D tentatively TRBD2 (6 bases). The V and J ends lost 0 bases and 4 bases respectively, with 19 bases between them. This CDR3 is 16 amino acids long. The V gene's germline CDR1 is GTSNPN and CDR2 SVGIG (reference sequence). The CDR3 DNA sequence: TGTGCCTGGAGTGTAGTCGGTTTTCCGGGGGAATACGAGCAGTACTTC. This gives the protein CAWSVVGFPGEYEQYF.